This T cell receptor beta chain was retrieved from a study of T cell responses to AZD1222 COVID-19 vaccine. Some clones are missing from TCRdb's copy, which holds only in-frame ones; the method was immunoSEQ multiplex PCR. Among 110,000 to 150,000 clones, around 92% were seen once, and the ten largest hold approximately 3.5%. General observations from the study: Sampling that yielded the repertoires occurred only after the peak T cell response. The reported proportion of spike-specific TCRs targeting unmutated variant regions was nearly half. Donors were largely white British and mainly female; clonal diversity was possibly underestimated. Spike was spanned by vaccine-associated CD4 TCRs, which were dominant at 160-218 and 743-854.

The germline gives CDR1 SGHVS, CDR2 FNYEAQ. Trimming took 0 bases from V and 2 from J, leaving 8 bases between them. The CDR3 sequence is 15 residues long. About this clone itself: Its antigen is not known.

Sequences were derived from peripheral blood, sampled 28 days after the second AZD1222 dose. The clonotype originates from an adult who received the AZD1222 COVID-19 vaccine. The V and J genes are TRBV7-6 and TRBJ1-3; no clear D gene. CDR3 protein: CASSLAAHPGNTIYF. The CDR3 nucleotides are TGTGCCAGCAGCTTAGCGGCCCATCCTGGAAACACCATATATTTT.